This TCR beta chain emerged from a study of sequential checkpoint blockade in melanoma. Study overall: Maintenance nivolumab came after either treatment sequence.

With V trimmed by 0 bases and J by 1 base, 7 bases remained unmatched. The germline gives CDR1 SGHAT, CDR2 FQNNGV. There are 17 residues in the CDR3. Sequencing used immunoSEQ multiplex PCR; TCRdb keeps in-frame clones, though not all of them. This table holds about 17,000 clones, 67% found once. Treatment meaning: randomized to nivolumab then ipilimumab (arm A) or the reverse (arm B). This clonotype was sampled from a human donor with melanoma. The sample consisted of CD8+ T cells sorted from blood (inferred from file names), taken from a patient given nivolumab and ipilimumab in sequence. V and J are TRBV11-2 and TRBJ2-3; 7 nucleotides match TRBD2. The CDR3 is CASSLESGGGGTDTQYF. The CDR3, as DNA: TGTGCCAGCAGCTTAGAAAGTGGGGGGGGAGGCACAGATACGCAGTATTTT.